A selection of T cell receptor beta chains follows, all from one sample in a study of blood T cell repertoires in COVID-19. The repertoire was sequenced with immunoSEQ multiplex PCR; TCRdb's copy has only in-frame clones and lacks some. This sample has about 80,000 clones, with 85% found just once. Material: peripheral blood. These receptors originate from a man aged 50-60 years with COVID-19, enrolled during active disease. Both conserved end residues are part of each CDR3. The D gene is left open where the match is weak. Size is stated for part of the rows, as once, few or many counts, or as a class when the clone is expanded.

j_gene: TRBJ2-1
d_gene: TRBD2
abundance: medium-sized
v_gene: TRBV27
CDR3aa: CASSLLPSGTNEQFF
CDR3nt: TGTGCCAGCAGTTTATTACCTAGCGGGACAAATGAGCAGTTCTTC

j_gene: TRBJ2-3
d_gene: .
abundance: once
v_gene: TRBV20-1
CDR3aa: CSASISTQYF
CDR3nt: TGCAGTGCCTCCATTAGTACGCAGTATTTT

j_gene: TRBJ2-7
d_gene: .
abundance: .
v_gene: TRBV24-1
CDR3aa: CATSDQRVNEQYF
CDR3nt: TGTGCCACCAGTGATCAGCGCGTGAACGAGCAGTACTTC

j_gene: TRBJ2-7
d_gene: TRBD1
abundance: .
v_gene: TRBV18
CDR3aa: CASSHSGTGLLEQYF
CDR3nt: TGTGCCAGCTCACATTCCGGGACAGGCCTTTTAGAGCAGTACTTC

j_gene: TRBJ2-7
d_gene: .
abundance: .
v_gene: TRBV5-1
CDR3aa: CASSLGGLIPYEQYF
CDR3nt: TGCGCCAGCAGCTTGGGGGGGCTTATTCCCTACGAGCAGTACTTC

j_gene: TRBJ1-1
d_gene: .
abundance: .
v_gene: TRBV6-5
CDR3aa: CASSPQGGGRTEAFF
CDR3nt: TGTGCCAGCAGTCCCCAAGGAGGAGGGCGCACTGAAGCTTTCTTT

j_gene: TRBJ1-5
d_gene: .
abundance: .
v_gene: TRBV28
CDR3aa: CASSPVMGRGDQPQHF
CDR3nt: TGTGCCAGCAGTCCCGTGATGGGCCGGGGGGATCAGCCCCAGCATTTT

j_gene: TRBJ2-7
d_gene: .
abundance: .
v_gene: TRBV11-2
CDR3aa: CASSLVNRANYEQYF
CDR3nt: TGTGCCAGCAGCTTAGTGAACAGGGCCAACTACGAGCAGTACTTC

j_gene: TRBJ2-7
d_gene: .
abundance: .
v_gene: TRBV5-1
CDR3aa: CASSYSPGQNYEQYF
CDR3nt: TGCGCCAGCAGCTATAGTCCGGGACAAAACTACGAGCAGTACTTC

j_gene: TRBJ2-1
d_gene: .
abundance: .
v_gene: TRBV2
CDR3aa: CASSEPTRVRNNEQFF
CDR3nt: TGTGCCAGCAGTGAACCAACTAGAGTGAGGAACAATGAGCAGTTCTTC

j_gene: TRBJ1-2
d_gene: TRBD1
abundance: .
v_gene: TRBV13
CDR3aa: CASSPRQGEGYGYTF
CDR3nt: TGTGCCAGCAGCCCCAGACAGGGGGAGGGTTATGGCTACACCTTC

j_gene: TRBJ2-3
d_gene: TRBD2
abundance: .
v_gene: TRBV6-6
CDR3aa: CASMREGTDTQYF
CDR3nt: TGTGCCAGCATGCGGGAGGGCACAGATACGCAGTATTTT